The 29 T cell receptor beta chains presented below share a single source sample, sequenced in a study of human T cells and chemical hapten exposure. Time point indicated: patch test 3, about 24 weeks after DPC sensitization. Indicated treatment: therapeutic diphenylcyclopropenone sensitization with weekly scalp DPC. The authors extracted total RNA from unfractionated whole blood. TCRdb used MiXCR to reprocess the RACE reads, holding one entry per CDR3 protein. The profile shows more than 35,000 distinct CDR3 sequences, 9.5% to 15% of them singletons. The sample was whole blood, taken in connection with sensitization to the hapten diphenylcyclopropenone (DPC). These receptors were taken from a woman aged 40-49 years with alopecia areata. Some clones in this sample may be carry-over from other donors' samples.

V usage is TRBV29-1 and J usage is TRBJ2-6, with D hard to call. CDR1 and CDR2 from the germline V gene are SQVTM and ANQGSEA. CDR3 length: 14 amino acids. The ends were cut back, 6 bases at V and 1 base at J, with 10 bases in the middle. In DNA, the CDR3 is TGCAGCGTCCTGCCGAATTCTGGGGCCAACGTCCTGACTTTC. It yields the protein CSVLPNSGANVLTF.

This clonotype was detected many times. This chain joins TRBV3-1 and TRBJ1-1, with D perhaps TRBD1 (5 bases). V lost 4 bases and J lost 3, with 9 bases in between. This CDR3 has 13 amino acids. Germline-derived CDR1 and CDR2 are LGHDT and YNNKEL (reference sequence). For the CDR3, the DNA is TGTGCCAGCAGCCCTTCCAGGGACACTGAAGCTTTCTTT. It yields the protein CASSPSRDTEAFF.

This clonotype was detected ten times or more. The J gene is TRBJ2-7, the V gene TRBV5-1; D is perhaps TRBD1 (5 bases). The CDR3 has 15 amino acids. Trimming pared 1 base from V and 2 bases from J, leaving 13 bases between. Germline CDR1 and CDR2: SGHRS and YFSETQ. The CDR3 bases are TGCGCCAGCAGCTTGTCGACGACGGACACCTACGAGCAGTACTTC. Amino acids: CASSLSTTDTYEQYF.

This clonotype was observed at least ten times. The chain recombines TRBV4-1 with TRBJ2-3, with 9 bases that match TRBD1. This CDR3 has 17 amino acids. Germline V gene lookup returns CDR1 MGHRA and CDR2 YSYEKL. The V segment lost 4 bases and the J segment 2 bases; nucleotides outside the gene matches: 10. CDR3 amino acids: CASSPYGTGTITDTQYF. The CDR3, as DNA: TGCGCCAGCAGCCCCTATGGGACAGGGACTATCACAGATACGCAGTATTTT.

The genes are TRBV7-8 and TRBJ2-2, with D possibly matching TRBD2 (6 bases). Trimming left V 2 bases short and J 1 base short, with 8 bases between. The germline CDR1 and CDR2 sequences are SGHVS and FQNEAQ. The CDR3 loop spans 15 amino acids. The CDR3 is CASSLLRGNTGELFF. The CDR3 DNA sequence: TGTGCCAGCAGCTTATTGCGGGGGAACACCGGGGAGCTGTTTTTT.

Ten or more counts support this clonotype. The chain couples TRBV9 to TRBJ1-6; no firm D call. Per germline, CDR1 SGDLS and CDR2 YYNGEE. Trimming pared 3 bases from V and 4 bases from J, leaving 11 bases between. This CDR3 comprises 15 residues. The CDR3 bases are TGTGCCAGCAGCGCCGAGCCCGGTTATAATTCACCCCTCCACTTT. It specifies CASSAEPGYNSPLHF. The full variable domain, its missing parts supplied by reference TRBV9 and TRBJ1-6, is DSGVTQTPKHLITATGQRVTLRCSPRSGDLSVYWYQQSLDQGLQFLIQYYNGEERAKGNILERFSAQQFPDLHSELNLSSLELGDSALYFCASSAEPGYNSPLHFGNGTRLTVT.

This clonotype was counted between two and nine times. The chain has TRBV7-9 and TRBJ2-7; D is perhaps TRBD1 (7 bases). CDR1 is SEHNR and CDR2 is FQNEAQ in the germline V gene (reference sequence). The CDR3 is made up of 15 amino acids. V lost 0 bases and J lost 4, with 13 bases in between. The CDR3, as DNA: TGTGCCAGCAGCTTAGCCAGGGGGGTCGGATACGAGCAGTACTTC. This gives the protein CASSLARGVGYEQYF.

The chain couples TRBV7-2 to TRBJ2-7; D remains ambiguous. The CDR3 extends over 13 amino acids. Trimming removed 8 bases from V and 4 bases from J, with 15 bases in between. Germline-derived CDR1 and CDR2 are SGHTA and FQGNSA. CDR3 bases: TGTGCCAGCGGATGGACCGTGCAGTACGAGCAGTACTTC. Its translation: CASGWTVQYEQYF.

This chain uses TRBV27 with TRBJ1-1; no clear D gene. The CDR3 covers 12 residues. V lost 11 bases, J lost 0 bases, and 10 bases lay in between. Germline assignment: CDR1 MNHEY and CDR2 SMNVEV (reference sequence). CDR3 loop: CASGGLNTEAFF. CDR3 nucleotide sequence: TGTGCCTCCGGAGGGCTGAACACTGAAGCTTTCTTT.

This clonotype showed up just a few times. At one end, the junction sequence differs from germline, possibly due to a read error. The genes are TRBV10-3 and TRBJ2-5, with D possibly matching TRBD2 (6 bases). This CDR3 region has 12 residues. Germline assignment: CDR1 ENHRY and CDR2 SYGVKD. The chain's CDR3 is CATSPGEETQYF. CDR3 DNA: TGTGCCACCAGTCCGGGGGAAGAGACCCAGTACTTC.

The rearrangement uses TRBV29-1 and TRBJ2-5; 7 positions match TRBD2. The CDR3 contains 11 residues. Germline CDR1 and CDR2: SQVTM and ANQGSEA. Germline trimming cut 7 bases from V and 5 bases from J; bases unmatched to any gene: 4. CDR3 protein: CSAGLEETQYF. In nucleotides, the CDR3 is TGCAGCGCTGGACTAGAGGAGACCCAGTACTTC.

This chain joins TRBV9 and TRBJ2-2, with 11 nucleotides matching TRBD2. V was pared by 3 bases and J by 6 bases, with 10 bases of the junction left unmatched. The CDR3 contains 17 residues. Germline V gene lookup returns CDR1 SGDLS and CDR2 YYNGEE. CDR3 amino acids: CASSATGTSGRAGELFF. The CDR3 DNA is TGTGCCAGCAGCGCCACCGGGACTAGCGGACGAGCCGGGGAGCTGTTTTTT.

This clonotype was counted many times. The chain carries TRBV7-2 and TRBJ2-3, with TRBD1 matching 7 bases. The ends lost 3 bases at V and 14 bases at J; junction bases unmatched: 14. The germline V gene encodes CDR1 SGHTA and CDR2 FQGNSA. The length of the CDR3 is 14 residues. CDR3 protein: CASSFAARQGLPYF. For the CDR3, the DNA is TGTGCCAGCAGCTTTGCGGCTAGACAGGGATTACCGTATTTT. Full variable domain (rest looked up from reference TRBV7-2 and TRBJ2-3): GAGVSQSPSNKVTEKGKDVELRCDPISGHTALYWYRQSLGQGLEFLIYFQGNSAPDKSGLPSDRFSAERTGGSVSTLTIQRTQQEDSAVYLCASSFAARQGLPYFGPGTRLTVL.

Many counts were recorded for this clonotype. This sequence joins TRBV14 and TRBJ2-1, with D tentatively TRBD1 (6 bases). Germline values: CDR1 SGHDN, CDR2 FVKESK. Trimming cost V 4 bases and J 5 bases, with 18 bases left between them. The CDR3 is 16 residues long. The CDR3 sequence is CASSPVGVTGNNEQFF. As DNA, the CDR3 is TGTGCCAGCAGCCCAGTGGGGGTAACAGGGAACAATGAGCAGTTCTTC.

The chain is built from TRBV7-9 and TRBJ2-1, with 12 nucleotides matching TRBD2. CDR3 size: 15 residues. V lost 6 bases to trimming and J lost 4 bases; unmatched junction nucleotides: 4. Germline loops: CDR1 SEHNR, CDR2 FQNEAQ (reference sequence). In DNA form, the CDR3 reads TGTGCCAGCAGTCGTCTAGCGGGAGGGTACAATGAGCAGTTCTTC. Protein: CASSRLAGGYNEQFF.

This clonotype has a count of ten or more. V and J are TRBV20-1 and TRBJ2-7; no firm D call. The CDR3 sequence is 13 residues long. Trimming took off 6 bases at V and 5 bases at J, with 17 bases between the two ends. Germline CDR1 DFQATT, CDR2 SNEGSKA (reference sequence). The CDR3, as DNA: TGCAGTGCCGCGTCCCTAGTAGTCGACGAGCAGTACTTC. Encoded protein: CSAASLVVDEQYF.

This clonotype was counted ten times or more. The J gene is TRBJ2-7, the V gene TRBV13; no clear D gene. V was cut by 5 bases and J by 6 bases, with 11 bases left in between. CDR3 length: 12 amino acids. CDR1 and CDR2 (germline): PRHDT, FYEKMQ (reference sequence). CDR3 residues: CASSPVVGEQYF. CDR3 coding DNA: TGTGCCAGCAGCCCGGTGGTGGGCGAGCAGTACTTC.

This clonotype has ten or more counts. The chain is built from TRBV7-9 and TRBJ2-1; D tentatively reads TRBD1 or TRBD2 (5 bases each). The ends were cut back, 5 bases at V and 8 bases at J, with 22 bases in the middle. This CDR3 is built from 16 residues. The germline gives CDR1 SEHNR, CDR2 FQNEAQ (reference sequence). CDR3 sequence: CASSPGTLATVDEQFF. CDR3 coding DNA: TGTGCCAGCAGCCCCGGGACCTTAGCGACCGTTGATGAGCAGTTCTTC.

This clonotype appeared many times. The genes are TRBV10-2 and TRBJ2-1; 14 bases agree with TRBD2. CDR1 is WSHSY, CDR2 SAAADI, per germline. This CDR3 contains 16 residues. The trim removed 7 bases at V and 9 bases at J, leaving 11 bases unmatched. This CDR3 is CASTSAGTSGSVEQFF. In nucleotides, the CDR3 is TGCGCCAGCACCTCGGCTGGGACTAGCGGGAGCGTTGAGCAGTTCTTC.

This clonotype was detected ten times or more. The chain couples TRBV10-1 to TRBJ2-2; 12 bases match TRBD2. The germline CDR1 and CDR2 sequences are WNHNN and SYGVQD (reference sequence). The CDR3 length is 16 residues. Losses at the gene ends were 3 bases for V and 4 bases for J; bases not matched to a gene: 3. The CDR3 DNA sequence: TGCGCCAGCAGTGAACTAGCGGGGGGCCTCACCGGGGAGCTGTTTTTT. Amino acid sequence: CASSELAGGLTGELFF.

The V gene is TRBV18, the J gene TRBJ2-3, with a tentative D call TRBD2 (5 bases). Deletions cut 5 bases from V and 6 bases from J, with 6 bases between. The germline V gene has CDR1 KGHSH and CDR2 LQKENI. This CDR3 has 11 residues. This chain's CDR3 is CASSGGDTQYF. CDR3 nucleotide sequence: TGTGCCAGCTCAGGCGGGGATACGCAGTATTTT.

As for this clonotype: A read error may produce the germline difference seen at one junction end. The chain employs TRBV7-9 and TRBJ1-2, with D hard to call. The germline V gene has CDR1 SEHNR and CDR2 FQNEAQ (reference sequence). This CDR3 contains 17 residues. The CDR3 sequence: CVSSLEVGRREYYGYTF. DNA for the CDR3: TGTGTCAGCAGCTTAGAGGTTGGCAGGAGGGAATACTATGGCTACACCTTC. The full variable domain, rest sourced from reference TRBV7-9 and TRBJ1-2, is DTGVSQNPRHKITKRGQNVTFRCDPISEHNRLYWYRQTLGQGPEFLTYFQNEAQLEKSRLLSDRFSAERPKGSFSTLEIQRTEQGDSAMYLCVSSLEVGRREYYGYTFGSGTRLTVV.

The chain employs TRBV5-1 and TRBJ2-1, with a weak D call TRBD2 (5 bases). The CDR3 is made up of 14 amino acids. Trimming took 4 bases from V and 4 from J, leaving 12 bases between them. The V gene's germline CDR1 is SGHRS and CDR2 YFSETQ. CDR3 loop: CASSVLEKYNEQFF. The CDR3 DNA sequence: TGCGCCAGCAGCGTACTAGAAAAATACAATGAGCAGTTCTTC.

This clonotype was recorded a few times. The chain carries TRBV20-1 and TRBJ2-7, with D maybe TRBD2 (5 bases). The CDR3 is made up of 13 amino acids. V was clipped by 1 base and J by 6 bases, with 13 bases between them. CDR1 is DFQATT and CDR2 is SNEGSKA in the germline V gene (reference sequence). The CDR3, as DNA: TGCAGTGCTAGAGGAGCTAGCCCGCTCGAGCAGTACTTC. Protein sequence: CSARGASPLEQYF.

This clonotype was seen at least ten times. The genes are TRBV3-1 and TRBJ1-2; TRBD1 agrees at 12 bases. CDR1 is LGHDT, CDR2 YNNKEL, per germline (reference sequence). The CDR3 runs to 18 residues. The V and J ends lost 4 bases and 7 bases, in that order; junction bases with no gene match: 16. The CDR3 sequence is CASSPQRDRGLLWVGYTF. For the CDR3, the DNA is TGTGCCAGCAGCCCTCAAAGGGACAGGGGGCTCTTGTGGGTTGGCTACACCTTC.

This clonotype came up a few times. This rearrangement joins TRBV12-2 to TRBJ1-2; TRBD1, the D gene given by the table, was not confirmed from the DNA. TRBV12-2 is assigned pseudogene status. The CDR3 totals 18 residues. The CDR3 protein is CASRPSIPTGGYDYGYTF. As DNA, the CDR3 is TGTGCAAGTCGCCCCTCAATACCGACCGGGGGGTACGACTATGGCTACACCTTC.

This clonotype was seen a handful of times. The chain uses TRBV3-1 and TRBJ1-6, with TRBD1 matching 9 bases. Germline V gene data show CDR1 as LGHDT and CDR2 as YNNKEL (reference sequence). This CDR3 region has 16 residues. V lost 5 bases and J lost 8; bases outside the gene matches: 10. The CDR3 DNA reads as TGTGCCAGCAGCTATGAGTCTTGGACAGGGGATTCACCCCTCCACTTT. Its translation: CASSYESWTGDSPLHF.

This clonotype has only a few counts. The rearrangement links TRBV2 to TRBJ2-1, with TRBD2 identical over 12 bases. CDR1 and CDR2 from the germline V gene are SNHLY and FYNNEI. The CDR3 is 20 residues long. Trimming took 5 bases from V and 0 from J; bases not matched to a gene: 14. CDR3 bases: TGTGCCAGCAGTCCTCTAGGACTAGCGGGACTCTATCTCTCCTACAATGAGCAGTTCTTC. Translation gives CASSPLGLAGLYLSYNEQFF.

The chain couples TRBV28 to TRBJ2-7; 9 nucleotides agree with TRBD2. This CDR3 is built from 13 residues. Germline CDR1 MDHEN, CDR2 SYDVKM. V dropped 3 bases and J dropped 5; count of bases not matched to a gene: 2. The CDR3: CASSFSSGNEQYF. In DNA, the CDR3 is TGTGCCAGCAGTTTCTCTAGCGGGAACGAGCAGTACTTC.